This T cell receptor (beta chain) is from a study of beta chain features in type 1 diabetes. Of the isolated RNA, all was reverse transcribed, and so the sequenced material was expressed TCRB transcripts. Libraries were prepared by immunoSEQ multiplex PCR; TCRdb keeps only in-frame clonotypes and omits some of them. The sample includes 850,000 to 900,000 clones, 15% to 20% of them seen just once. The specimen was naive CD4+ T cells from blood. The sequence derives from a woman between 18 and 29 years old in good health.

CDR3 bases: TGTGCCAGCCTCTCCCGGGCAGGGGGTCAGTACTTC. Its protein is CASLSRAGGQYF. The V and J genes are TRBV28 and TRBJ2-4; 7 nucleotides align to TRBD1. Germline V gene data show CDR1 as MDHEN and CDR2 as SYDVKM. The CDR3 is 12 amino acids. J was trimmed by 12 bases and V by 8 bases; bases with no gene match: 10.